This TCR beta chain originates from a study of CD8 T cells in Susac syndrome. Study results and limitations: Expansion of Susac CD8+ clones peaked in TEMRA cells and in active patients.

To note about this clonotype: The antigen is undetermined. An end of the junction does not agree with germline; a read error may underlie this.

Random hexamers served to reverse transcribe roughly 0.5 to 1 ug RNA. MiXCR was run by TCRdb on the immunoSEQ multiplex PCR reads, yielding one entry per CDR3 protein. The sample holds around 80,000 distinct CDR3 sequences, about 94% seen once. Germline V CDR1 and CDR2: SQVTM, ANQGSEA. The CDR3 is 11 amino acids. The sequence was collected from a human donor with Susac syndrome. The source material was CD8+ T cells from PBMCs. The V and J genes are TRBV29-1 and TRBJ2-2; perhaps TRBD2 as D (5 bases). CDR3 in amino acids: CSVGRAGELLF. The CDR3 DNA sequence: TGCAGCGTTGGTCGGGCCGGGGAGCTGCTTTTT.